This TCR beta chain was identified during a study of blood T cell repertoires in COVID-19. Whole-study context: There were acute and convalescent COVID-19 samples, and they came from the United States, Italy and Spain. Nucleic acid was either cDNA or gDNA, and it came from T cells, B-cell-depleted T cells, or PBMCs.

Between the trimmed V and J ends, which lost 11 bases and 3 bases, there was a span of 14 bases. Germline assignment: CDR1 MNHEY and CDR2 SMNVEV (reference sequence). The CDR3 has 12 amino acids. In the source study's methods: Reference gene primer amplification in the assay estimated nucleated cell counts. Produced via immunoSEQ multiplex PCR; TCRdb's table is partial and in-frame only. V and J calls and clone size are as listed in that table; D and trimming were resolved from the DNA. The sample lists around 95,000 clones, roughly 88% occurring once. The table lists this clone with many counts. The sample comprised peripheral blood. The rearrangement links TRBV27 to TRBJ2-7, with TRBD1 as a possible D gene (6 bases). The clonotype was recovered from a human donor in a cohort sampled during active COVID-19. DNA for the CDR3: TGTGCCTCAGGGGTTCAACTCTACGAGCAGTACTTC. Translation gives CASGVQLYEQYF.